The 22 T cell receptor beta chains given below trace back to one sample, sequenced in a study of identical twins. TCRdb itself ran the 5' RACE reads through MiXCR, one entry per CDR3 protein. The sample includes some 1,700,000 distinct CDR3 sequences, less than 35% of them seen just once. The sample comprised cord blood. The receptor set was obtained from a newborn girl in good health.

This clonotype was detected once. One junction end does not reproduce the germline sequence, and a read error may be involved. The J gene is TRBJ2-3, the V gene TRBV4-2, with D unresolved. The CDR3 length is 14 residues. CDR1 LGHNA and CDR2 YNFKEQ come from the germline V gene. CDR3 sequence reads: CASNQDVSTDTQYF. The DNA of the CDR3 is TGTGCCAGCAACCAAGACGTTTCCACAGATACGCAGTATTTT.

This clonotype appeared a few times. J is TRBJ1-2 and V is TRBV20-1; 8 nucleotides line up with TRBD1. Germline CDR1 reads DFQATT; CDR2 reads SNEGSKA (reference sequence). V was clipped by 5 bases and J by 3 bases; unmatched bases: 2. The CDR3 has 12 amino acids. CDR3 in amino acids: CSAEDRDYGYTF. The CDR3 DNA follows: TGCAGTGCTGAGGACAGGGACTATGGCTACACCTTC.

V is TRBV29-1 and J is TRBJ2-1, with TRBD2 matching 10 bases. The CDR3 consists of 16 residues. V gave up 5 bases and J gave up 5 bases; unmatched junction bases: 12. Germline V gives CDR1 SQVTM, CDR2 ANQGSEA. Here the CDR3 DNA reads TGCAGCGTTCTACCTCATCTAGCGGGGGTGAACAATGAGCAGTTCTTC. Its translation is CSVLPHLAGVNNEQFF.

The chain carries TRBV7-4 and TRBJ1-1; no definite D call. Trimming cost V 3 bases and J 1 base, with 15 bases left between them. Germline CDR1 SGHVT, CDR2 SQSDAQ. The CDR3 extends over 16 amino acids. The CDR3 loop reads CASSLGREKRNTEAFF. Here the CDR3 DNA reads TGTGCCAGCAGCTTGGGGAGGGAAAAGAGGAACACTGAAGCTTTCTTT.

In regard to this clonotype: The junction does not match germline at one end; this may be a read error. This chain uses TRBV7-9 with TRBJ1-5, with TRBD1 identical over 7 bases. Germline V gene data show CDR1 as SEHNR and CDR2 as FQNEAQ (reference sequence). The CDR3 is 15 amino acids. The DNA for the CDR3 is TGTGCCGGCAGCAAGGACAGGTCGAGCAATCAGCCCCAGCATTTT. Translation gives CAGSKDRSSNQPQHF.

This chain's CDR3 is CASSRAPAGKQYF. The CDR3, as DNA: TGTGCCAGCAGCCGCGCGCCGGCAGGGAAGCAGTATTTT. The chain links TRBV11-2 to TRBJ2-3, with D perhaps matching TRBD1 (5 bases). CDR1 is SGHAT and CDR2 is FQNNGV in the germline V gene. V lost 5 bases and J lost 11, with 17 bases in between. The CDR3 is 13 residues long.

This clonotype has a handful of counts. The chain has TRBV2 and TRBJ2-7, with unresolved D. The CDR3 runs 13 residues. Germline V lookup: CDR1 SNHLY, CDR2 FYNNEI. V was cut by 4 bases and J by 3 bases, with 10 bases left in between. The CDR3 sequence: CASSVAPNYEQYF. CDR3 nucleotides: TGTGCCAGCAGTGTAGCCCCAAACTACGAGCAGTACTTC.

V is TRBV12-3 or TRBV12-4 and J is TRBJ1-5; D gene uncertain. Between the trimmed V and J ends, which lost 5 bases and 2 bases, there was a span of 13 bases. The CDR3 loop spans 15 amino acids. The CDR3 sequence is CASSPSRQGNQPQHF. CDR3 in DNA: TGTGCCAGCAGTCCCTCACGGCAGGGCAATCAGCCCCAGCATTTT.

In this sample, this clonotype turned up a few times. DNA of the CDR3: TGTGCCAGCAGCCGCTGGGACATAAGGCAAGAGACCCAGTACTTC. Protein sequence: CASSRWDIRQETQYF. This sequence joins TRBV3-1 and TRBJ2-5, with a possible D match to TRBD1 (6 bases). CDR1 is LGHDT, CDR2 YNNKEL, per germline (reference sequence). Between the trimmed V and J ends, which lost 4 bases and 2 bases, there was a span of 14 bases. This CDR3 region has 15 residues.

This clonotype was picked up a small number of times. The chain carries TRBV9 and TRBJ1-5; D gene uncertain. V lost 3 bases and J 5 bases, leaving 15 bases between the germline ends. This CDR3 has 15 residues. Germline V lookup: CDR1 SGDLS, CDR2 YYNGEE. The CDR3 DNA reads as TGTGCCAGCAGCGGTAGTGGATCGATCGATCAGCCCCAGCATTTT. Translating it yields CASSGSGSIDQPQHF.

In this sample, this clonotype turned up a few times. The CDR3 nucleotides are TGTGCCAGCAGAGAACAGGGGGCGTTAAGCCTCTACGAGCAGTACTTC. It is translated as CASREQGALSLYEQYF. This chain connects TRBV27 to TRBJ2-7; 9 bases map to TRBD1. V lost 6 bases to trimming and J lost 3 bases; unmatched junction nucleotides: 12. The CDR3 contains 16 residues. Germline-derived CDR1 and CDR2 are MNHEY and SMNVEV (reference sequence).

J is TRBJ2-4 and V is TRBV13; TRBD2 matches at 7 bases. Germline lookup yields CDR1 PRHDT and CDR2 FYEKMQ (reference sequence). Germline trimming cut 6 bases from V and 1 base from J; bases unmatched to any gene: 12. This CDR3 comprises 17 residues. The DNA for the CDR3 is TGTGCCAGCAGTTCCCCGGGGAGGGTATCGGCCAAAAACATTCAGTACTTC. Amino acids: CASSSPGRVSAKNIQYF. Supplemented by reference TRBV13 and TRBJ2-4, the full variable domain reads AAGVIQSPRHLIKEKRETATLKCYPIPRHDTVYWYQQGPGQDPQFLISFYEKMQSDKGSIPDRFSAQQFSDYHSELNMSSLELGDSALYFCASSSPGRVSAKNIQYFGAGTRLSVL.

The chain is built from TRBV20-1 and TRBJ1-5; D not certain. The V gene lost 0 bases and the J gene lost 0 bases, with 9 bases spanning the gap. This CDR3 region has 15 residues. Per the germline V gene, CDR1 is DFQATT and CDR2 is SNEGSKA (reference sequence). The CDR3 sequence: CSAREQGSSNQPQHF. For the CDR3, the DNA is TGCAGTGCTAGAGAGCAAGGCAGTAGCAATCAGCCCCAGCATTTT.

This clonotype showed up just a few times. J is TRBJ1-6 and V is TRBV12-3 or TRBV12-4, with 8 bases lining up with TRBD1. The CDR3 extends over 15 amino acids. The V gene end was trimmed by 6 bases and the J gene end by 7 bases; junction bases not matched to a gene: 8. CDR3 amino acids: CASSPRQGTNSPLHF. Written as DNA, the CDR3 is TGTGCCAGCAGCCCGCGACAGGGGACCAATTCACCCCTCCACTTT.

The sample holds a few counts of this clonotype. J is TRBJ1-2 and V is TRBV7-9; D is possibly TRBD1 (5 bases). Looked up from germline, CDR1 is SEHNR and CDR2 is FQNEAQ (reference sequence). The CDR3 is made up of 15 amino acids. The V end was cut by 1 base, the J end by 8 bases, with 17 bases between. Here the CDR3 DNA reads TGTGCCAGCAGCTTAGATTCGGGGGGACCCTCGGGCTACACCTTC. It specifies CASSLDSGGPSGYTF.

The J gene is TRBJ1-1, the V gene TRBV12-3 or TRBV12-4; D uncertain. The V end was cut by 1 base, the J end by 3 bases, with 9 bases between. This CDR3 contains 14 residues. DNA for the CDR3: TGTGCCAGCAGTTTAGGGGGTCGGTACACTGAAGCTTTCTTT. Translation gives CASSLGGRYTEAFF.

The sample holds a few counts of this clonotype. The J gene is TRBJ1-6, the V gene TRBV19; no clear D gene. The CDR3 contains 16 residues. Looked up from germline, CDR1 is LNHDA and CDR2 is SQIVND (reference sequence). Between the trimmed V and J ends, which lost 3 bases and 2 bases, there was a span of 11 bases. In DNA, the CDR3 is TGTGCCAGTAGTATTCCGGGTGGCGCCTATAATTCACCCCTCCACTTT. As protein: CASSIPGGAYNSPLHF. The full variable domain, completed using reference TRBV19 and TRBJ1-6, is DGGITQSPKYLFRKEGQNVTLSCEQNLNHDAMYWYRQDPGQGLRLIYYSQIVNDFQKGDIAEGYSVSREKKESFPLTVTSAQKNPTAFYLCASSIPGGAYNSPLHFGNGTRLTVT.

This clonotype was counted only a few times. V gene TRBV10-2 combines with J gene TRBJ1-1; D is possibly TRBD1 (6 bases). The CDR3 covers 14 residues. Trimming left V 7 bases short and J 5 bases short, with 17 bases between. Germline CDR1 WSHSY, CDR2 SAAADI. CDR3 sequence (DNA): TGCGCCAGCATGGGGAACAGGGAAAGAACTGAAGCTTTCTTT. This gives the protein CASMGNRERTEAFF.

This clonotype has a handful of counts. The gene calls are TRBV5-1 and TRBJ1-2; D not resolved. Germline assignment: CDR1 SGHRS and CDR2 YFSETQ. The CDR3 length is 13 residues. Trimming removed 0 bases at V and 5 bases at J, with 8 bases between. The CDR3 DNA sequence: TGCGCCAGCAGCTTGGCACAGACTTATGGCTACACCTTC. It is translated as CASSLAQTYGYTF.

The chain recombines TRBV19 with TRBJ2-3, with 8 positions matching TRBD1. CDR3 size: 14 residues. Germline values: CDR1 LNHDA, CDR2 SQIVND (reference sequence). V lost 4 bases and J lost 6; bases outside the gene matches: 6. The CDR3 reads CASSSRQGWDTQYF. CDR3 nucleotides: TGTGCCAGTAGTAGTCGACAGGGGTGGGATACGCAGTATTTT.

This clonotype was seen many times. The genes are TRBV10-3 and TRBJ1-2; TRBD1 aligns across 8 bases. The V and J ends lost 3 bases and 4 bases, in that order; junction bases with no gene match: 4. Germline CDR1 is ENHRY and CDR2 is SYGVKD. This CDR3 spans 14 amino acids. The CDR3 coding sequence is TGTGCCATCAGTGACACGGACAGGGCCTATGGCTACACCTTC. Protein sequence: CAISDTDRAYGYTF.

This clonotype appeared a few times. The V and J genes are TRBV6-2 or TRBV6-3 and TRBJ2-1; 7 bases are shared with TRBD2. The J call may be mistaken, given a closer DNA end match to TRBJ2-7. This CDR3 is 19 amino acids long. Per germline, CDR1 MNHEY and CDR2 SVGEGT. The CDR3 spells CASSYSLWGRDQSYNEQYF. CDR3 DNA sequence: TGTGCCAGCAGTTACTCTCTTTGGGGGAGGGATCAGTCCTACAATGAGCAGTACTTC.